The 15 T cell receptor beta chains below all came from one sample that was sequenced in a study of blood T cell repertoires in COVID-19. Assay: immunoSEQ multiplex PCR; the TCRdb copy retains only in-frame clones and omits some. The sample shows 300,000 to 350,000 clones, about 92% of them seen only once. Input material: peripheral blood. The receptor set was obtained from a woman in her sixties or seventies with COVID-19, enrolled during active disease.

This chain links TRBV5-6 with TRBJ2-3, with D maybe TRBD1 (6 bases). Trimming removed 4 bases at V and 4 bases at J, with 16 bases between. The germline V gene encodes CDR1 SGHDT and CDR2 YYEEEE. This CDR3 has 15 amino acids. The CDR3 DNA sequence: TGTGCCAGCAGCCCAGGGACACGAGGAGCAGATACGCAGTATTTT. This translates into CASSPGTRGADTQYF. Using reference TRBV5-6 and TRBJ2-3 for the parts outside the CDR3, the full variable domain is DAGVTQSPTHLIKTRGQQVTLRCSPKSGHDTVSWYQQALGQGPQFIFQYYEEEERQRGNFPDRFSGHQFPNYSSELNVNALLLGDSALYLCASSPGTRGADTQYFGPGTRLTVL.

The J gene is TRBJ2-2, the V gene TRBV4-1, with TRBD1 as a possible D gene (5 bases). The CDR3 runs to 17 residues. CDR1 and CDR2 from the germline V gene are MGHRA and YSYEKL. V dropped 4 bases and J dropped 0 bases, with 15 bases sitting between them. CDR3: CASSRLETAANTGELFF. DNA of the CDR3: TGCGCCAGCAGCCGCCTAGAGACAGCTGCGAACACCGGGGAGCTGTTTTTT.

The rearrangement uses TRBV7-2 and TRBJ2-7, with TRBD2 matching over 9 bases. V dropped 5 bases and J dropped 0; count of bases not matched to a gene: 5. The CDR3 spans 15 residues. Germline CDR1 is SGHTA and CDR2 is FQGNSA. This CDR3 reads CASSPGLAVSYEQYF. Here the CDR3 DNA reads TGTGCCAGCAGCCCGGGACTAGCAGTCTCCTACGAGCAGTACTTC. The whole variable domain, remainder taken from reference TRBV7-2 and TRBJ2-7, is GAGVSQSPSNKVTEKGKDVELRCDPISGHTALYWYRQSLGQGLEFLIYFQGNSAPDKSGLPSDRFSAERTGGSVSTLTIQRTQQEDSAVYLCASSPGLAVSYEQYFGPGTRLTVT.

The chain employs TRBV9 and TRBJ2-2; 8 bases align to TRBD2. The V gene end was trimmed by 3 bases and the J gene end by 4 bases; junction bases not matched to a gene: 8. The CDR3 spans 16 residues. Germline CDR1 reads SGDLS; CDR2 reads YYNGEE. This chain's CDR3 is CASSAGGGQGTGELFF. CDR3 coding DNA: TGTGCCAGCAGCGCCGGCGGGGGGCAGGGCACCGGGGAGCTGTTTTTT.

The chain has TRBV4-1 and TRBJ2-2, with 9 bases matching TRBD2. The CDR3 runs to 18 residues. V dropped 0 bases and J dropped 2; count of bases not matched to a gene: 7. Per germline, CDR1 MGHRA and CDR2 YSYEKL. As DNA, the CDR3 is TGCGCCAGCAGCCAAGAGTCGGGCGGGGGGGTTAACACCGGGGAGCTGTTTTTT. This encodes CASSQESGGGVNTGELFF.

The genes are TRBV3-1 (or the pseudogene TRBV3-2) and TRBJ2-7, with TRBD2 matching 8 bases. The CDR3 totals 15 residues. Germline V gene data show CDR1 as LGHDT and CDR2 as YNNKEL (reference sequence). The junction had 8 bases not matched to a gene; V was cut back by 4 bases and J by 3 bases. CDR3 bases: TGTGCCAGCAGCCCAGAGCGGGGGACCCACTACGAGCAGTACTTC. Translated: CASSPERGTHYEQYF.

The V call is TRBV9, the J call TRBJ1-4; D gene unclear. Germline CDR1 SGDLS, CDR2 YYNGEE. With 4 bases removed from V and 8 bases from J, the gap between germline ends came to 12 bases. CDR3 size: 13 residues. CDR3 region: CASSSQWREKLFF. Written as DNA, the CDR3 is TGTGCCAGCAGCTCCCAGTGGAGGGAAAAACTGTTTTTT.

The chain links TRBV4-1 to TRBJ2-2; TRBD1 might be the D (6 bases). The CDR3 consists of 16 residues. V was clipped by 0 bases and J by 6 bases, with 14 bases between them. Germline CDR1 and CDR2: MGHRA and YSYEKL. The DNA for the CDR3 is TGCGCCAGCAGCCAAGATAGGTACAGGGCCCCCGGGGAGCTGTTTTTT. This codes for CASSQDRYRAPGELFF.

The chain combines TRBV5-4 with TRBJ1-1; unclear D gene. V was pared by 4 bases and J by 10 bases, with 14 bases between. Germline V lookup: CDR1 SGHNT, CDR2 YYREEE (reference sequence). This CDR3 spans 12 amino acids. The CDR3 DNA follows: TGTGCCAGCAGCAACGAGCCCGGCGGAGCTTTCTTT. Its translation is CASSNEPGGAFF. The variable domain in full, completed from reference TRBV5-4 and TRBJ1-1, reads ETGVTQSPTHLIKTRGQQVTLRCSSQSGHNTVSWYQQALGQGPQFIFQYYREEENGRGNFPPRFSGLQFPNYSSELNVNALELDDSALYLCASSNEPGGAFFGQGTRLTVV.

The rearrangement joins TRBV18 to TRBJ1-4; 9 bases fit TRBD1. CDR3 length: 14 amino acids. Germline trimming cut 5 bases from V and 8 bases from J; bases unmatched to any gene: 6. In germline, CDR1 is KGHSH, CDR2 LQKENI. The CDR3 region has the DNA TGTGCCAGCTCAACCGGGACAGGGAGGGAAAAACTGTTTTTT. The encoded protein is CASSTGTGREKLFF.

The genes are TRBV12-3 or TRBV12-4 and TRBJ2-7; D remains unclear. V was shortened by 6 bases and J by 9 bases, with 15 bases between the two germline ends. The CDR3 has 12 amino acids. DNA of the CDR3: TGTGCCAGCAGCCGACTTAGAACGGGGCAGTACTTC. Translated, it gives CASSRLRTGQYF.

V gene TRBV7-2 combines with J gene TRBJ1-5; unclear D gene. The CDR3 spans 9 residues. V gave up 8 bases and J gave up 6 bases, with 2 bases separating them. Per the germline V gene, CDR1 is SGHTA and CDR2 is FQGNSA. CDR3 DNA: TGTGCCAGCCTTCAGCCCCAGCATTTT. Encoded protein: CASLQPQHF.

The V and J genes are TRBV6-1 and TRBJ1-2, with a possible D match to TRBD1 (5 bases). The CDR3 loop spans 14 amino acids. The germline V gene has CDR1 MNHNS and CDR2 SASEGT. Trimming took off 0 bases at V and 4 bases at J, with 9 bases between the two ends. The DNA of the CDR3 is TGTGCCAGCAGTGAAGCAAAAGGGGTCTATGGCTACACCTTC. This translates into CASSEAKGVYGYTF.

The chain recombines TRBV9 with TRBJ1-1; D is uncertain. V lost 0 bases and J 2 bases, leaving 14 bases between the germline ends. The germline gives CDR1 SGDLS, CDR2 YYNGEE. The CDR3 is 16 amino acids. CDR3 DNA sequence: TGTGCCAGCAGCGTAGTTGCCCGGGGTTCTAACACTGAAGCTTTCTTT. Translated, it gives CASSVVARGSNTEAFF.

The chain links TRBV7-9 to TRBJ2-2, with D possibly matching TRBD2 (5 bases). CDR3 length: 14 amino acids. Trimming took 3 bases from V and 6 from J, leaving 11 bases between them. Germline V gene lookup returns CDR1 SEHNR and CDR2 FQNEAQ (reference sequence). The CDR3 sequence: CASSFEGSAGELFF. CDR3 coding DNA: TGTGCCAGCAGCTTTGAGGGATCGGCCGGGGAGCTGTTTTTT.